The entry below describes one T cell receptor (beta chain). The target antigen is unknown. This CDR3 region has 14 residues. Deletions cut 0 bases from V and 4 bases from J, with 9 bases between. Germline loops: CDR1 SGHRS, CDR2 YFSETQ. Preparation of the TCRbeta library involved a method that used unique molecular identifiers. TCRdb redid the calling of the PCR reads with MiXCR, one entry per CDR3 protein. The data contain under 750,000 distinct CDR3 sequences, approximately 22% of them singletons. The data stem from a study of T-cell reconstitution after alpha-beta-depleted transplantation in children. Findings and caveats of the study: The study reportedly traced alpha-beta T cells about two months after transplant to several hundred expanded graft clones. By one year post-transplant, T-cell counts and diversity largely arose from T cells that were newly produced.

Specimen: PBMCs, mostly from graft donor cells, collected 360 days after TCRalphabeta/CD19-depleted stem cell transplant. The gene calls are TRBV5-1 and TRBJ2-3; D gene ambiguous. This clonotype was sampled from a boy in the first two years of life who had a stem cell transplant for acute myeloid leukemia, so the T cells may come from the graft donor. The CDR3 DNA sequence: TGCGCCAGCAGCTTGGTTCAGGTCCCAGATACGCAGTATTTT. Residues: CASSLVQVPDTQYF.